This T cell receptor beta chain is drawn from a study of blood T cell repertoires in COVID-19. Study-wide context: The United States, Italy and Spain were the sources of the acute and convalescent COVID-19 samples. Sources were T cells, B-cell-depleted T cells, or PBMCs; the material itself was cDNA or gDNA.

The germline V gene has CDR1 SGHTA and CDR2 FQGNSA. The ends were cut back, 5 bases at V and 3 bases at J, with 16 bases in the middle. The CDR3 totals 15 residues. As originally analysed: Counts of nucleated cells, estimated from reference gene primer amplification, were obtained. Data came from immunoSEQ multiplex PCR; TCRdb stores just in-frame clones and leaves some out. V, J and clone size are taken as reported in that table, and D and trimming were inferred from the DNA itself. This sample carries about 120,000 clones, just over 90% of them seen once, and the ten largest clones take roughly 1.9%.

The sequencing input was peripheral blood. The clonotype originates from a human donor with active COVID-19. The donor label of this sample is uncertain. V and J are TRBV7-2 and TRBJ2-5; D might be TRBD1 (7 bases). This chain's CDR3 is CASSPGGRTEETQYF. Here the CDR3 DNA reads TGTGCCAGCAGCCCAGGGGGGCGCACTGAAGAGACCCAGTACTTC.